These 3 T cell receptor beta chains originate from one sample sequenced in a study of OX40 agonist ivuxolimab in advanced cancers. Libraries were prepared through the immunoSEQ multiplex PCR assay. Held by TCRdb, this immuneACCESS table contains in-frame sequences only and omits some clones. Under half of the omission traces to an unresolved V gene where checked; the cause of the rest is unknown. The sample table holds about 62,000 clones, of which almost 95% were seen once. The leading ten clones occupy 13% of the sample. This specimen was CD4+ or CD8+ T cells sorted from blood, taken in a trial of the OX40 agonist ivuxolimab. The receptor source for this set is an adult with an advanced solid tumor such as melanoma, head and neck, liver or kidney cancer.

The CDR3 reads CASSLNGHPNIQYF. The CDR3 DNA reads as TGTGCCAGCAGCTTAAACGGGCACCCAAACATTCAGTACTTC. This chain links TRBV7-6 with TRBJ2-4; no clear D. The CDR3 is made up of 14 amino acids. The V and J ends lost 2 bases and 6 bases respectively, with 11 bases between them. Germline V gives CDR1 SGHVS, CDR2 FNYEAQ. The full variable domain, in which reference TRBV7-6 and TRBJ2-4 provide the parts outside the CDR3, is GAGVSQSPRYKVTKRGQDVALRCDPISGHVSLYWYRQALGQGPEFLTYFNYEAQQDKSGLPNDRFSAERPEGSISTLTIQRTEQRDSAMYRCASSLNGHPNIQYFGAGTRLSVL.

This chain joins TRBV4-1 and TRBJ1-1; a possible D gene is TRBD1 (5 bases). V lost 4 bases and J 4 bases, leaving 10 bases between the germline ends. This CDR3 is built from 13 residues. Germline V gene lookup returns CDR1 MGHRA and CDR2 YSYEKL. The DNA of the CDR3 is TGCGCCAGCAGCCGAACAGGAGGCACTGAAGCTTTCTTT. Translated: CASSRTGGTEAFF.

V usage is TRBV27 and J usage is TRBJ1-2, with 10 bases matching TRBD1. Looked up from germline, CDR1 is MNHEY and CDR2 is SMNVEV (reference sequence). The CDR3 sequence is 13 residues long. Unmatched junction bases numbered 6, after V lost 6 bases and J lost 8 bases. Written as DNA, the CDR3 is TGTGCCAGCAGCCGGGACAGGGGTTTAGGCTACACCTTC. It translates to CASSRDRGLGYTF.